The clone carrying this T cell receptor beta chain was recorded a few times. The source of the sample is a study of shared clonotypes between healthy human individuals. The data were produced by immunoSEQ multiplex PCR, yet TCRdb's version contains in-frame clones alone and is incomplete. The table has 2 million to 2.5 million clones, 80% to 95% seen once. The V gene lost 0 bases and the J gene lost 9 bases, with 14 bases spanning the gap. Germline values: CDR1 MNHEY, CDR2 SVGAGI. CDR3 length equals 14 residues. The chain is built from TRBV6-5 and TRBJ1-2, with D tentatively TRBD1 (6 bases). The clonotype comes from a man aged 18 to 30 in good health. Some clones in this sample may be carry-over from other donors' samples. The source material was naive CD4+ T cells from PBMCs. Subset of the sample: CD45RA+ positively selected. CDR3 in amino acids: CASSYSKQDSSYTF. The CDR3 DNA is TGTGCCAGCAGTTACTCGAAGCAGGACAGCAGCTACACCTTC.